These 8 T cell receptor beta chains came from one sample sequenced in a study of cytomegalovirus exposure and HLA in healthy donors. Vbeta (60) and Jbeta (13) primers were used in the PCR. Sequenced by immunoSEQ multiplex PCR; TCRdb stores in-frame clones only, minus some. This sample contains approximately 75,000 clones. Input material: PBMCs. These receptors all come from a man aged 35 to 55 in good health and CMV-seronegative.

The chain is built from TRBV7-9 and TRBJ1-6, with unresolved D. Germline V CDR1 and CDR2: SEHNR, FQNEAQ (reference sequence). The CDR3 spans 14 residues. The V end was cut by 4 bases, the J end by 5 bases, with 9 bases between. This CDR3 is CASSSSGNNSPLHF. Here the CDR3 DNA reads TGTGCCAGCAGCTCTAGTGGTAATAATTCACCCCTCCACTTT.

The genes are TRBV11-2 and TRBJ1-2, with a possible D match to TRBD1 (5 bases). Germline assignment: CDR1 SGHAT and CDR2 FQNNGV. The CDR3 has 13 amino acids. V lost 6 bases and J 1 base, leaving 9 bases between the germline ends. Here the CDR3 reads CASRRGGNYGYTF. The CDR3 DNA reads TGTGCCAGCAGGCGCGGGGGTAACTATGGCTACACCTTC.

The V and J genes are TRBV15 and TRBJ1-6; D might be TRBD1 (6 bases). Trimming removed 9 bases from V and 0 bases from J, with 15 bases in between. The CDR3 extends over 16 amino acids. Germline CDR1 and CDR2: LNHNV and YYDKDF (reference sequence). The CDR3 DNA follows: TGTGCCACGGGACACCGAACGGGCTCCTATAATTCACCCCTCCACTTT. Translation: CATGHRTGSYNSPLHF.

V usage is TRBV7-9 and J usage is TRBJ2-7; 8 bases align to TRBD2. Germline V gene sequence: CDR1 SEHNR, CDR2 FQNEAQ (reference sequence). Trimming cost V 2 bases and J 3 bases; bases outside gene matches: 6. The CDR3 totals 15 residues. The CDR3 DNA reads TGTGCCAGCAGCTTAAAAGCGGGAGCGGACTACGAGCAGTACTTC. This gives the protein CASSLKAGADYEQYF.

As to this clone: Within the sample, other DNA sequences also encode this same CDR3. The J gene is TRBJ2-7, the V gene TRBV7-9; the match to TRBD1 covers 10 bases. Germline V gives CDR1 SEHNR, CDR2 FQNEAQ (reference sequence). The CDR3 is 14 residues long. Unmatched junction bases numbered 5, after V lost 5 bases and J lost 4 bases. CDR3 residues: CASSPRDRGYEQYF. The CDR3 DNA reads TGTGCCAGCAGCCCCCGGGACAGGGGATACGAGCAGTACTTC. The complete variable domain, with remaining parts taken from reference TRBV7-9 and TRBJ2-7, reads DTGVSQNPRHKITKRGQNVTFRCDPISEHNRLYWYRQTLGQGPEFLTYFQNEAQLEKSRLLSDRFSAERPKGSFSTLEIQRTEQGDSAMYLCASSPRDRGYEQYFGPGTRLTVT.

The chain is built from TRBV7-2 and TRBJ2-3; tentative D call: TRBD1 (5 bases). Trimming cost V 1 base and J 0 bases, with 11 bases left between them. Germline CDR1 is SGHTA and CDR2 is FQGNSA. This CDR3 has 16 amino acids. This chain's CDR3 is CASSLVGRVSTDTQYF. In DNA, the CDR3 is TGTGCCAGCAGCTTAGTAGGCAGGGTGAGCACAGATACGCAGTATTTT.

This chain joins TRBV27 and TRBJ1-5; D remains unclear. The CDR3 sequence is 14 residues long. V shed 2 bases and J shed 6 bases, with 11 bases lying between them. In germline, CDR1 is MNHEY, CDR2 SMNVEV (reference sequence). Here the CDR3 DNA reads TGTGCCAGCAGTTTAGGGCACGTCAGTCAGCCCCAGCATTTT. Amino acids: CASSLGHVSQPQHF.

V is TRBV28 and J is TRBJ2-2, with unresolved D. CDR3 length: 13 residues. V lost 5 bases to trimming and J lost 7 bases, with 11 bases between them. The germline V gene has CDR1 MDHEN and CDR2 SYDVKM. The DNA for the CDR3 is TGTGCCAGCAGTCCACGCGGATTCGGGGAGCTGTTTTTT. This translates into CASSPRGFGELFF. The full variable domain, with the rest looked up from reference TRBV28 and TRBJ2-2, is DVKVTQSSRYLVKRTGEKVFLECVQDMDHENMFWYRQDPGLGLRLIYFSYDVKMKEKGDIPEGYSVSREKKERFSLILESASTNQTSMYLCASSPRGFGELFFGEGSRLTVL.